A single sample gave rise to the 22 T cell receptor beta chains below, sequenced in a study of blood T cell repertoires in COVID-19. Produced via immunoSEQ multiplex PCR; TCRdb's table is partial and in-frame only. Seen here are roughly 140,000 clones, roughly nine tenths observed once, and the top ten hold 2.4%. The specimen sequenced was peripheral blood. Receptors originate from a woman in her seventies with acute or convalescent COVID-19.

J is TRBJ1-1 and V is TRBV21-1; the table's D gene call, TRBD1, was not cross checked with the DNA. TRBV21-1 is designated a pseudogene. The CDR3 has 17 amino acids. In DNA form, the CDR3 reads TGTGCCAGCAGCAAAGGGACAAGGCAGAATATGGACACTGAAGCTTTCTTT. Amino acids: CASSKGTRQNMDTEAFF.

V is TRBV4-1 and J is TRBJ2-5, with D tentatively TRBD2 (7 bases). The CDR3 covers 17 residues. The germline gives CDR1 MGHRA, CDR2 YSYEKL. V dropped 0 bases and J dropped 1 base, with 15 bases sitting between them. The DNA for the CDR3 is TGCGCCAGCAGCCAAGACCGGGCAGGGGAGGGCCAAGAGACCCAGTACTTC. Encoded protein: CASSQDRAGEGQETQYF.

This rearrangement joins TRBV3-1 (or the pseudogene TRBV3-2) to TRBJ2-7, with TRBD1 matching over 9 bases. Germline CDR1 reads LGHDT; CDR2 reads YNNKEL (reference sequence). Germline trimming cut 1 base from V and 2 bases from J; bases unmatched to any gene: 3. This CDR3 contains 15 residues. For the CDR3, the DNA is TGTGCCAGCAGCCAAGGCACAGGGGGCCCCTACGAGCAGTACTTC. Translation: CASSQGTGGPYEQYF.

The CDR3 reads CASSVRRGESYEQYF. In DNA, the CDR3 is TGCGCCAGCAGTGTCCGGCGGGGGGAATCCTACGAGCAGTACTTC. This chain connects TRBV5-1 to TRBJ2-7, with TRBD2 identical over 8 bases. CDR3 length: 15 residues. Germline assignment: CDR1 SGHRS and CDR2 YFSETQ. Trimming took 5 bases from V and 1 from J; bases not matched to a gene: 8. Based on the CDR3 plus reference TRBV5-1 and TRBJ2-7, the full variable domain is KAGVTQTPRYLIKTRGQQVTLSCSPISGHRSVSWYQQTPGQGLQFLFEYFSETQRNKGNFPGRFSGRQFSNSRSEMNVSTLELGDSALYLCASSVRRGESYEQYFGPGTRLTVT.

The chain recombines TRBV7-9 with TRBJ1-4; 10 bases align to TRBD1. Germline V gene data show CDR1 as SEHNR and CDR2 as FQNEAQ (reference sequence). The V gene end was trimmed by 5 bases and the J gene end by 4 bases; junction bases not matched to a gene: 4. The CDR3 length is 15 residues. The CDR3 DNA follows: TGTGCCAGCAGCCTGGGGACAGGGGTTAATGAAAAACTGTTTTTT. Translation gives CASSLGTGVNEKLFF.

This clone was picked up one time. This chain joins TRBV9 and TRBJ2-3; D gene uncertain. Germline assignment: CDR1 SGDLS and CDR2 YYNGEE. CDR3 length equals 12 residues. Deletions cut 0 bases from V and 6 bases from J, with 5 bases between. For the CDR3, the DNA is TGTGCCAGCAGCGTAGGGGCTGATACGCAGTATTTT. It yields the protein CASSVGADTQYF. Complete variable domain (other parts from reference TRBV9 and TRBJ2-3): DSGVTQTPKHLITATGQRVTLRCSPRSGDLSVYWYQQSLDQGLQFLIQYYNGEERAKGNILERFSAQQFPDLHSELNLSSLELGDSALYFCASSVGADTQYFGPGTRLTVL.

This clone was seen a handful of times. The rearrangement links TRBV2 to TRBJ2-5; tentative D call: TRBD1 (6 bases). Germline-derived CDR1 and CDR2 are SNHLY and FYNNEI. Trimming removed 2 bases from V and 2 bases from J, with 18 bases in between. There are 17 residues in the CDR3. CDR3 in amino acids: CASSENFETGEQETQYF. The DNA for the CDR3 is TGTGCCAGCAGTGAAAATTTTGAGACAGGCGAACAAGAGACCCAGTACTTC. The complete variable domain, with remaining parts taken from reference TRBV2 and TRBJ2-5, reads EPEVTQTPSHQVTQMGQEVILRCVPISNHLYFYWYRQILGQKVEFLVSFYNNEISEKSEIFDDQFSVERPDGSNFTLKIRSTKLEDSAMYFCASSENFETGEQETQYFGPGTRLLVL.

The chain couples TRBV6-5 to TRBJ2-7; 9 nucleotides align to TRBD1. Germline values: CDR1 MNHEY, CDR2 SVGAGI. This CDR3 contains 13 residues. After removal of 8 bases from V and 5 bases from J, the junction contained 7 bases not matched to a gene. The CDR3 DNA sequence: TGTGCCAGCGGGGGGGACAGGGCTCACGAGCAGTACGTC. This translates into CASGGDRAHEQYV.

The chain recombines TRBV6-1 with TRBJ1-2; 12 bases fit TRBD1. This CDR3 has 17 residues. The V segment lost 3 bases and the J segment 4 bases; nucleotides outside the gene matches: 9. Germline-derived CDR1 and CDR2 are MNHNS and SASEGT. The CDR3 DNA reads TGTGCCAGCAGTGAGACCGGGACAGGGGGCAGGAGCTATGGCTACACCTTC. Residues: CASSETGTGGRSYGYTF.

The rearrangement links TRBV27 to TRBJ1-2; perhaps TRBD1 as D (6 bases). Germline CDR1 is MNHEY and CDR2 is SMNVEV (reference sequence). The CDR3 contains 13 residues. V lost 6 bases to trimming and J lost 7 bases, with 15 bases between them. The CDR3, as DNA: TGTGCCAGCAGAGGGAACAGGGTGGGTGGCTACACCTTC. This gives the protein CASRGNRVGGYTF.

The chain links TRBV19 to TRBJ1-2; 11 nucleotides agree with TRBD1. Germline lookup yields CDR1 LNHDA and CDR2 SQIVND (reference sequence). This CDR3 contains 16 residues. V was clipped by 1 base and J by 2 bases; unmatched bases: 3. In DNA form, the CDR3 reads TGTGCCAGTAGTATAGGGACAGGGGGCAAGAACTATGGCTACACCTTC. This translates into CASSIGTGGKNYGYTF.

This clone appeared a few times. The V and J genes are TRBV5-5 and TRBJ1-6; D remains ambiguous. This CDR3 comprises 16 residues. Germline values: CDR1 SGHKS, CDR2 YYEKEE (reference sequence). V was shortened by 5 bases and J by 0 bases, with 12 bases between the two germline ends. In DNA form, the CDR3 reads TGTGCCAGCAGTCCCCGTTCCGGCTCCTATAATTCACCCCTCCACTTT. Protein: CASSPRSGSYNSPLHF. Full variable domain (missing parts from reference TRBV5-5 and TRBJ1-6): DAGVTQSPTHLIKTRGQQVTLRCSPISGHKSVSWYQQVLGQGPQFIFQYYEKEERGRGNFPDRFSARQFPNYSSELNVNALLLGDSALYLCASSPRSGSYNSPLHFGNGTRLTVT.

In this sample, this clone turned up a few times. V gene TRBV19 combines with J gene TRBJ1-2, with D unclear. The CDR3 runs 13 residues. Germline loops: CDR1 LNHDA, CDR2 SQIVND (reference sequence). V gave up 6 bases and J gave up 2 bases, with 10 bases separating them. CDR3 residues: CASRPTKNYGYTF. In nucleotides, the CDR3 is TGTGCCAGTAGGCCGACAAAGAACTATGGCTACACCTTC.

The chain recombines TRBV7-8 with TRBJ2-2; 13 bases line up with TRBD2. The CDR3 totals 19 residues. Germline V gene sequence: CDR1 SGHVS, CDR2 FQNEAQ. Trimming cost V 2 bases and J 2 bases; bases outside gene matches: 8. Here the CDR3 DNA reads TGTGCCAGCAGCTTACCTTCGACTAGCGGGGGGCTAAACACCGGGGAGCTGTTTTTT. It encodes CASSLPSTSGGLNTGELFF.

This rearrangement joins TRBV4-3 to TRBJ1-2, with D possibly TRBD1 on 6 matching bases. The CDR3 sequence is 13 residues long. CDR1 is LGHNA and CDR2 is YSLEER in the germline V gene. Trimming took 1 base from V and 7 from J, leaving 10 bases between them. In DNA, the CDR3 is TGCGCCAGCAGCCAAGGGGGCAGGGGTGGCTACACCTTC. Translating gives CASSQGGRGGYTF.

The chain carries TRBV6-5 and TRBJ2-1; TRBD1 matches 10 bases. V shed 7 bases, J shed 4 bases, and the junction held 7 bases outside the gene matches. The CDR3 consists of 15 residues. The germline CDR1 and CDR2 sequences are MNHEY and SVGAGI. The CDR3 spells CASTPGQGMYNEQFF. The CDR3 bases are TGTGCCAGCACCCCGGGACAGGGGATGTACAATGAGCAGTTCTTC.

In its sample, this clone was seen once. CDR3 residues: CAISEGGGAMETQYF. The CDR3 nucleotides read TGTGCCATCAGCGAGGGCGGGGGGGCCATGGAGACCCAGTACTTC. The rearrangement uses TRBV10-3 and TRBJ2-5; 9 positions match TRBD2. CDR1 is ENHRY, CDR2 SYGVKD, per germline. The CDR3 spans 15 residues. The V and J ends lost 6 bases and 5 bases, in that order; junction bases with no gene match: 10.

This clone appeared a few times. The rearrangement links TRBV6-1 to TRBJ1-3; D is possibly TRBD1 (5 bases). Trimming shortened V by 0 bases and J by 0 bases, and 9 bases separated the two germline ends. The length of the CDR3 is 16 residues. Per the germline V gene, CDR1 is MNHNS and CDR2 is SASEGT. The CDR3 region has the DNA TGTGCCAGCAGTGAAGCGGAGGGGACCTCTGGAAACACCATATATTTT. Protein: CASSEAEGTSGNTIYF.

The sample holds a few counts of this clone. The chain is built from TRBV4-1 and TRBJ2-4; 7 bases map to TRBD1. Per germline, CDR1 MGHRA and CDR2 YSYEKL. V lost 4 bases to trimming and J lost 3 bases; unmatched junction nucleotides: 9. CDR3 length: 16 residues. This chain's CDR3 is CASSPRQGEYKNIQYF. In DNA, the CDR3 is TGCGCCAGCAGCCCCCGCCAGGGGGAGTACAAAAACATTCAGTACTTC.

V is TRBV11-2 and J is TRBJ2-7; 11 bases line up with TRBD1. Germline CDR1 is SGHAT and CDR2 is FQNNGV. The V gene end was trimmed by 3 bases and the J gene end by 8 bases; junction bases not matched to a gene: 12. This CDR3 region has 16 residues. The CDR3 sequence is CASSFPKGTGGMKQYF. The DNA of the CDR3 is TGTGCCAGCAGCTTCCCGAAGGGGACAGGGGGTATGAAGCAGTACTTC.

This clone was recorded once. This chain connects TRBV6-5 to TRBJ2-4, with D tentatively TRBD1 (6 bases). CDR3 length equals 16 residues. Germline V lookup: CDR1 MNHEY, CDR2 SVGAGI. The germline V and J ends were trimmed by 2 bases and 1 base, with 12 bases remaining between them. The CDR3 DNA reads TGTGCCAGCAGTTACGGGCAGGGGTCTGCCAAAAACATTCAGTACTTC. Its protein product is CASSYGQGSAKNIQYF.

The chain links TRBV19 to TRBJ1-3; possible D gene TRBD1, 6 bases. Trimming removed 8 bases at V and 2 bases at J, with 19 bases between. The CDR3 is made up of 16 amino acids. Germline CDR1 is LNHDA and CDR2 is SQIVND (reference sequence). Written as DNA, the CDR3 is TGTGCCAGTCAAATTCAGGGGAAAGGGACTGGAAACACCATATATTTT. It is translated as CASQIQGKGTGNTIYF.